This TCR beta chain is drawn from a study of shared clonotypes between healthy human individuals (dated by TCRdb to 2018 to 2020). As for the study more broadly: The cohort comprised two women and a few men aged 18 to 49 years. To estimate repertoire size and how much clonotype sharing occurs between individuals, the study deeply sequenced the blood TCR repertoires of about five healthy adults. Different laboratories and diverse techniques were used to prepare libraries and sequence TCR repertoires, to increase sequencing depth and limit assay-specific biases. Per donor, leukapheresis produced somewhere between about 0.9 and 10 billion PBMCs. For each donor, CD4 naive and CD4 memory were each given three plates, CD8 naive was given two plates, and CD8 memory was given one plate.

Comment on this clone: Its antigen is not yet known. There are no base qualities to consult, and no much larger clone falls within one base.

The junction shows trimming of 3 bases on V and 7 bases on J, and the gene matches do not reach 7 bases of it. Reading from cysteine to phenylalanine, the CDR3 counts 15 amino acids. The read is trimmed to its CDR3 DNA, 45 bases read in frame from base 1. Via the germline V gene (reference sequence), CDR1 is LNHDA and CDR2 SQIVND. The donors were healthy, HIV-negative adults who had no recently reported acute infections or vaccinations. All donors were Caucasian adults living in Nashville, Tennessee, USA. CD4+ T cells were enriched through magnetic negative selection, after which naive cells were positively selected on CD45RA and the remaining negative fraction served as the memory subset. After blood collection by leukapheresis, PBMCs were isolated using Ficoll-Histopaque density gradient centrifugation and then cryopreserved in the vapor phase of liquid nitrogen. Analytical flow cytometry was used to check the purity and quantity of every magnetically sorted T cell population. Each sorted fraction had its genomic DNA isolated and then quantified by UV absorbance on a Nanodrop 2000c.

Using the deep immunoSEQ assay, multiplex PCR amplified TCR CDR3 regions from genomic DNA. Extracted genomic DNA from each cell subset was spread evenly across all wells of several immunoSEQ 96-well plates, with each plate serving as a replicate. Each replicate PCR for sorted subsets received roughly 0.2 ug genomic DNA, equal to some 32,000 T cell genomes. The purified libraries were quantified using a Qubit 3.0 fluorometer, sized with a Bioanalyzer 2100, and then quantified again using the KAPA Library Quantification kit. A separate single-read 150-cycle Illumina NextSeq 550 flow cell was used to sequence each immunoSEQ 96-well plate. The paper's processing steps were these. Because the immunoSEQ output held only junctional sequences and lacked quality scores, the filtering could not match the filtering applied to full-length reads. Sequences were annotated with PyIR, a Python wrapper for IgBLAST v1.9, and V/J genes and CDR3 were assigned using IMGT germline references. Reads were removed for weak V/J assignments (E-value above 1e-6), missing CDR3, stop codons, out-of-frame junctions, or ambiguous translated residues. V3J clonotypes were defined by identical inferred V gene, J gene, and CDR3 amino acid sequence. To compute the percentage overlap between repertoires, the number of shared unique clonotypes was divided by the size of the smaller repertoire. Three approaches were used to assess repertoire richness: RTK rarefaction, the Chao1 estimator, and Recon v2.1 estimates of unobserved clonotypes. For all TCRbeta clonotypes obtained by the gDNA method from four donors, generation probabilities were computed with OLGA. This immuneACCESS table, as held by TCRdb, lists in-frame sequences with V and J called but not all clones. Of the missing ones, under half trace to an unresolved V gene in checked studies; the others have no known cause. V and J calls and clone size are as listed in that table; D and trimming were resolved from the DNA. Within this sample are 600,000 to 750,000 clones, with 72% of them counted one time only. More than 1.5% of the sample comes from the top ten.

Overall study outcomes, separate from this receptor: Sharing across a few donors was observed for 4.5% to 6.5% of naive CD4, over 3% of naive CD8, 2% to 2.5% of memory CD4, and about 0.4% of memory CD8 clonotypes. Sampling was restricted to blood, and TCR repertoires in tissue are likely to differ from TCR repertoires in blood. Pairwise subsampling indicated that sequencing depth was expected to affect the degree of clonotype sharing among donors. The small number of donors limited the genetic and exposure-history diversity represented. Even with the large sequencing depth, rarefaction of the sorted-subset datasets indicated that sequencing was incomplete. Larger estimated clonotype richness was generally found for naive subsets than for memory subsets. Higher generation probabilities were observed for clonotypes shared by all four sorted-subset donors than for non-shared clonotypes.

The V and J segments used are TRBV19 and TRBJ2-1, and 9 bases in between align with TRBD2. This receptor was taken from a woman in her twenties or thirties in good health. The sequenced material came from memory CD4+ T cells sorted from blood. The sample's cell subset or site, from its label and the paper: CD45RA-negative fraction. CDR3 loop: CASSILAGPLNEQFF. In nucleotides, the sequence is TGTGCCAGTAGTATTCTAGCGGGACCCCTGAATGAGCAGTTCTTC. Where the CDR3 stops, the reference TRBV19 and TRBJ2-1 genes take over; the full variable domain is DGGITQSPKYLFRKEGQNVTLSCEQNLNHDAMYWYRQDPGQGLRLIYYSQIVNDFQKGDIAEGYSVSREKKESFPLTVTSAQKNPTAFYLCASSILAGPLNEQFFGPGTRLTVL.